This paragraph reports one TCR beta chain. The data were obtained in a study of T cell responses to AZD1222 COVID-19 vaccine. Germline V lookup: CDR1 SEHNR, CDR2 FQNEAQ (reference sequence). Between the trimmed V and J ends, which lost 3 bases and 8 bases, there was a span of 7 bases. The CDR3 is 11 residues long. Some clones are missing from TCRdb's copy, which holds only in-frame ones; the method was immunoSEQ multiplex PCR. Of some 150,000 clones in the sample, 89% were seen once. The chain recombines TRBV7-9 with TRBJ2-5, with D hard to call. The TCR sequence derives from an adult in good health. Sequencing was performed on peripheral blood, taken on day 0 of AZD1222 vaccination. Written as DNA, the CDR3 is TGTGCCAGCAGCTTGGAGACCACCCAGTACTTC. Translation: CASSLETTQYF.